This T cell receptor (beta chain) was profiled in a study of Graves' ophthalmopathy and Graves' hyperthyroidism. The germline gives CDR1 SGHRS, CDR2 YFSETQ. Trimming pared 5 bases from V and 0 bases from J, leaving 9 bases between. The CDR3 extends over 14 amino acids. All donors with ophthalmopathy were recorded as having moderate-to-severe activity, CAS ≥3, NOSPECS ≥4 and a duration under 3 months. It was from 10 ml of fresh peripheral blood that the PBMCs came. This clonotype was detected many times. Amplification of the TCR beta CDR3 regions used RNA transcripts (as template). First-round RT-PCR relied on HTBI primers, and a second-round multiplex PCR came next. One entry per CDR3 protein, called by TCRdb with MiXCR from the multiplex PCR reads. The data contain approximately 160,000 distinct CDR3 sequences, approximately 40% of them singletons.

This TCR was sampled from a man aged 25 to 45 with Graves' ophthalmopathy. The chain is built from TRBV5-1 and TRBJ1-3; D remains unclear. What was sequenced was peripheral blood. Here the CDR3 DNA reads TGCGCCAGCAGGCCTTCTAACTCTGGAAACACCATATATTTT. This sequence encodes CASRPSNSGNTIYF.